These 29 T cell receptor beta chains originate from one sample sequenced in a study of blood T cells in healthy people across ages (dated by TCRdb to 2014 to 2015). Library preparation used 5' RACE. TCRdb lists the instrument as Illumina HiSeq 2500. A second PCR of roughly 7 to 12 cycles was performed with a sample-barcoded 5' primer and a J-beta primer mix. TCRdb reran the public reads through fastp at Q25 and MiXCR, keeping productive beta chains. Rows are combined by CDR3 protein, so each entry shows the most common genes and DNA. This sample comprises 850,000 or so distinct CDR3 sequences, less than 35% of them detected only once. The ten biggest clones cover 15% to 20% of the sample. Sequencing was performed on blood. All receptors come from a woman older than 75 in good health.

Remarks on this clonotype: A much more abundant neighbour one base away suggests this may be a read error. This is likely a read error, given that the CDR3 carries no conserved phenylalanine or tryptophan at its end. The rearrangement links TRBV30 to TRBJ2-5, with D tentatively TRBD1 (5 bases). The CDR3 is 13 amino acids. From germline, CDR1 is GTSNPN and CDR2 SVGIG (reference sequence). Trimming removed 6 bases at V and 11 bases at J, with 22 bases between. CDR3 nucleotides: TGTGCCTGTCTCCCGAAAGGGGCGGCTGGGCAGTACGTC. This encodes CACLPKGAAGQYV.

In its sample, this clonotype was seen once. The V call is TRBV12-3 or TRBV12-4, the J call TRBJ2-3, with D possibly TRBD2 on 5 matching bases. V was shortened by 7 bases and J by 11 bases, with 25 bases between the two germline ends. This CDR3 is built from 15 residues. CDR3 amino acids: CASTQSGRLTDVQYF. The CDR3 nucleotides read TGTGCCAGCACCCAGAGCGGACGCCTAACAGATGTGCAGTATTTT.

This clonotype came up many times. The rearrangement joins TRBV6-5 to TRBJ2-7, with D possibly called TRBD1 or TRBD2 (5 bases each). Germline CDR1 and CDR2: MNHEY and SVGAGI. V lost 8 bases and J 1 base, leaving 12 bases between the germline ends. This CDR3 is built from 13 residues. The CDR3 DNA follows: TGTGCCAGCGAAGACAGAGGGTCCTACGAGCAGTACTTC. Its translation is CASEDRGSYEQYF.

This clonotype was counted between two and nine times. A much bigger clone sits one base away, suggesting this may be a read error. This rearrangement joins TRBV20-1 to TRBJ1-2, with a weak D call TRBD1 (6 bases). Germline CDR1 DFQATT, CDR2 SNEGSKA (reference sequence). The length of the CDR3 is 11 residues. CDR3 in DNA: TGCAGGGCTAGGGGGTCGCGTGGCTACACCTTC. Residues: CRARGSRGYTF.

There are a few counts of this clonotype. The V and J genes are TRBV4-1 and TRBJ1-1; D gene unclear. With 3 bases removed from V and 7 bases from J, the gap between germline ends came to 18 bases. Germline CDR1 reads MGHRA; CDR2 reads YSYEKL. This CDR3 has 15 amino acids. The CDR3 reads CASSQVAGADSEAFF. The DNA of the CDR3 is TGCGCCAGCAGCCAGGTTGCGGGCGCCGATAGTGAAGCTTTCTTT.

The table lists this clonotype with a few counts. The V gene is TRBV20-1, the J gene TRBJ1-6; D might be TRBD1 (6 bases). This CDR3 comprises 15 residues. V gave up 5 bases and J gave up 10 bases, with 21 bases separating them. The germline V gene has CDR1 DFQATT and CDR2 SNEGSKA (reference sequence). CDR3 amino acids: CSAPPGGRVDSPLHF. CDR3 nucleotides: TGCAGTGCTCCTCCGGGGGGGCGCGTGGACTCACCCCTCCACTTT.

This clonotype was seen at least ten times. The J gene is TRBJ2-1, the V gene TRBV7-6, with D possibly matching TRBD2 (5 bases). Germline V gives CDR1 SGHVS, CDR2 FNYEAQ. The CDR3 sequence is 16 residues long. Deletions cut 2 bases from V and 0 bases from J, with 11 bases between. CDR3 DNA sequence: TGTGCCAGCAGCTTACTTACGGGGAGCTCCTACAATGAGCAGTTCTTC. Protein: CASSLLTGSSYNEQFF.

This clonotype was picked up many times. The chain couples TRBV4-2 to TRBJ2-5; 15 bases line up with TRBD2. Germline V CDR1 and CDR2: LGHNA, YNFKEQ. V was pared by 4 bases and J by 1 base, with 7 bases of the junction left unmatched. The CDR3 loop spans 18 amino acids. The CDR3 reads CASSLRTSGGALQETQYF. The CDR3 region has the DNA TGTGCCAGCAGCCTACGGACTAGCGGGGGGGCTCTCCAAGAGACCCAGTACTTC.

Many counts were recorded for this clonotype. Mismatch with germline at one junction end may stem from a read error. The rearrangement joins TRBV7-2 to TRBJ2-3; 9 bases line up with TRBD2. Germline V lookup: CDR1 SGHTA, CDR2 FQGNSA. The CDR3 is made up of 16 amino acids. The CDR3 loop is CASSLVWRGGTDTQYF. The CDR3 DNA reads TGTGCCAGCAGCTTAGTGTGGCGGGGGGGCACCGATACGCAGTATTTT.

This clonotype was seen many times. The chain links TRBV7-9 to TRBJ2-7; D not resolved. V dropped 1 base and J dropped 7 bases, with 11 bases sitting between them. The V gene's germline CDR1 is SEHNR and CDR2 FQNEAQ (reference sequence). CDR3 size: 13 residues. CDR3 loop: CASSLGGSSEQYF. CDR3 DNA: TGTGCCAGCAGCTTAGGTGGCTCGTCAGAGCAGTACTTC. Full variable domain (outside the CDR3, taken from reference TRBV7-9 and TRBJ2-7): DTGVSQNPRHKITKRGQNVTFRCDPISEHNRLYWYRQTLGQGPEFLTYFQNEAQLEKSRLLSDRFSAERPKGSFSTLEIQRTEQGDSAMYLCASSLGGSSEQYFGPGTRLTVT.

This clonotype has a count of ten or more. The V and J genes are TRBV28 and TRBJ1-2, with TRBD1 as a possible D gene (6 bases). Germline V gives CDR1 MDHEN, CDR2 SYDVKM. The CDR3 totals 13 residues. V was trimmed by 5 bases and J by 4 bases, leaving 11 bases between them. CDR3 sequence reads: CASSHTGIYGYTF. In DNA, the CDR3 is TGTGCCAGCAGTCACACAGGGATCTATGGCTACACCTTC.

The table lists this clonotype with many counts. CDR3: CASSSQGGSYEQYF. CDR3 coding DNA: TGCGCCAGCAGTAGCCAGGGAGGGTCCTACGAGCAGTACTTC. V is TRBV5-1 and J is TRBJ2-7, with TRBD2 identical over 7 bases. This CDR3 has 14 amino acids. J gave up 1 base and V 5 bases, and 6 bases lay outside the gene matches. Germline V gives CDR1 SGHRS, CDR2 YFSETQ.

This clonotype was recorded at least ten times. This sequence joins TRBV12-3 or TRBV12-4 and TRBJ2-1; a possible D gene is TRBD1 (6 bases). Trimming stripped 7 bases from V and 9 bases from J, with 19 bases between. The CDR3 is made up of 14 amino acids. The CDR3 DNA reads TGTGCCAGCATGGGCTTGGGGACAACCGGTGAGCAGTTCTTC. It specifies CASMGLGTTGEQFF.

The chain joins TRBV7-8 to TRBJ1-5, with D perhaps matching TRBD1 (5 bases). Germline V CDR1 and CDR2: SGHVS, FQNEAQ. V lost 5 bases and J 1 base, leaving 12 bases between the germline ends. The CDR3 is made up of 15 amino acids. This chain's CDR3 is CASSPRDVSNQPQHF. As DNA, the CDR3 is TGTGCCAGCAGCCCACGGGACGTGAGCAATCAGCCCCAGCATTTT.

This clonotype has at least ten counts. The genes are TRBV7-2 and TRBJ2-5; the match to TRBD1 covers 9 bases. Trimming cost V 1 base and J 2 bases; bases outside gene matches: 5. The CDR3 totals 16 residues. Per germline, CDR1 SGHTA and CDR2 FQGNSA. CDR3 protein: CASSLGGTGLQETQYF. The DNA for the CDR3 is TGTGCCAGCAGCTTAGGGGGGACAGGGCTTCAAGAGACCCAGTACTTC.

V and J are TRBV27 and TRBJ2-5, with D maybe TRBD1 (6 bases). The V end was cut by 6 bases, the J end by 1 base, with 18 bases between. Germline V gene sequence: CDR1 MNHEY, CDR2 SMNVEV (reference sequence). The CDR3 runs 16 residues. CDR3 sequence: CASRPNPTGLQETQYF. The CDR3 DNA is TGTGCCAGCAGGCCCAATCCCACAGGGCTCCAAGAGACCCAGTACTTC.

On this clonotype: A much larger clonotype is one base distant, so this may be a read error. The chain has TRBV3-1 and TRBJ2-1, with D uncertain. CDR3 length equals 12 residues. V lost 10 bases and J lost 7, with 14 bases in between. Germline CDR1 reads LGHDT; CDR2 reads YNNKEL (reference sequence). The chain's CDR3 is CATESIGNEQFF. DNA for the CDR3: TGTGCCACTGAGAGTATAGGGAATGAGCAGTTCTTC.

The chain joins TRBV7-2 to TRBJ1-5, with D uncertain. Trimming stripped 1 base from V and 3 bases from J, with 7 bases between. From germline, CDR1 is SGHTA and CDR2 FQGNSA. The CDR3 runs 14 residues. The CDR3 DNA is TGTGCCAGCAGCTTAGTGGGTGACAATCAGCCCCAGCATTTT. Protein: CASSLVGDNQPQHF.

J is TRBJ2-2 and V is TRBV27; 10 nucleotides align to TRBD2. CDR1 MNHEY and CDR2 SMNVEV come from the germline V gene (reference sequence). The trim removed 2 bases at V and 4 bases at J, leaving 10 bases unmatched. This CDR3 comprises 18 residues. The CDR3 coding sequence is TGTGCCAGCAGTTTAAGGGTCCTGGGACTAGCGAGCACCGGGGAGCTGTTTTTT. Translated, it gives CASSLRVLGLASTGELFF.

There are a few counts of this clonotype. The V gene is TRBV7-8, the J gene TRBJ1-6; weak D call: TRBD1 (5 bases). Germline CDR1 and CDR2: SGHVS and FQNEAQ. The CDR3 consists of 15 residues. V was pared by 5 bases and J by 6 bases, with 14 bases between. The CDR3 DNA sequence: TGTGCCAGCAGCCGCACAGGCGCGGGTAATTCACCCCTCCACTTT. This codes for CASSRTGAGNSPLHF.

On this clonotype: A much larger clone lies one base from this, so it may be a read error. The CDR3 loop is CASRGAGGNYNEQYF. The CDR3 DNA follows: TGTGCCAGCAGGGGAGCGGGGGGAAACTACAATGAGCAGTACTTC. The chain links TRBV7-9 to TRBJ2-5; 9 bases align to TRBD2. Trimming removed 6 bases from V and 11 bases from J; junction bases left unmatched: 16. The CDR3 length is 15 residues. The germline gives CDR1 SEHNR, CDR2 FQNEAQ (reference sequence).

Of note for this clonotype: A much larger clonotype is one base distant, so this may be a read error. The gene calls are TRBV11-2 and TRBJ2-7; a possible D gene is TRBD1 (5 bases). The J call may be mistaken, given a closer DNA end match to TRBJ2-5. The CDR3 is made up of 17 amino acids. Germline assignment: CDR1 SGHAT and CDR2 FQNNGV. DNA of the CDR3: TGTGCCAGCAGCTTAGTACCGGAGTGGGGCCACATTGAGACCCAGTACTTC. Translation gives CASSLVPEWGHIETQYF.

In this sample, this clonotype turned up a few times. The V call is TRBV6-1, the J call TRBJ1-6; TRBD1 might be the D (5 bases). The CDR3 has 14 residues. Trimming stripped 1 base from V and 13 bases from J, with 14 bases between. The germline V gene encodes CDR1 MNHNS and CDR2 SASEGT. The CDR3 reads CASSEGRGVGPLHF. CDR3 nucleotide sequence: TGTGCCAGCAGTGAAGGGAGGGGCGTAGGCCCCCTCCACTTT.

The chain links TRBV29-1 to TRBJ1-1, with D maybe TRBD1 (6 bases). Trimming stripped 7 bases from V and 6 bases from J, with 18 bases between. The germline V gene has CDR1 SQVTM and CDR2 ANQGSEA. The CDR3 has 13 residues. The CDR3 sequence: CSARGGPKAEAFF. CDR3 nucleotides: TGCAGCGCCCGGGGGGGCCCGAAGGCTGAAGCTTTCTTT.

This clonotype was counted at least ten times. A read error may produce the germline difference seen at one junction end. This chain joins TRBV7-7 and TRBJ2-3; maybe TRBD1 (6 bases). The length of the CDR3 is 16 residues. From germline, CDR1 is SSHAT and CDR2 FNYEAQ (reference sequence). The CDR3 coding sequence is TGTGCTAGCAGCTTAGGGCAGGGGTCTTGGACAGATACGCAGTATTTT. It codes for CASSLGQGSWTDTQYF. The entire variable domain, with the rest obtained from reference TRBV7-7 and TRBJ2-3, is as follows: GAGVSQSPRYKVTKRGQDVTLRCDPISSHATLYWYQQALGQGPEFLTYFNYEAQPDKSGLPSDRFSAERPEGSISTLTIQRTEQRDSAMYRCASSLGQGSWTDTQYFGPGTRLTVL.

On this clonotype itself: This may arise from a read error, as a much more abundant clone is one base away. J is TRBJ2-7 and V is TRBV7-9, with D hard to call. V lost 1 base and J 12 bases, leaving 13 bases between the germline ends. This CDR3 has 12 residues. CDR1 and CDR2 (germline): SEHNR, FQNEAQ (reference sequence). The CDR3 nucleotides are TGTGCCAGCAGCTTAGACGGCGGAAGGGCGTACTTC. This codes for CASSLDGGRAYF.

This chain links TRBV11-2 with TRBJ1-4; possible D gene TRBD1, 6 bases. Deletions cut 4 bases from V and 6 bases from J, with 15 bases between. The CDR3 covers 15 residues. The germline V gene has CDR1 SGHAT and CDR2 FQNNGV. Written as DNA, the CDR3 is TGTGCCAGCAGCTGGGAAGGACAGTCCCATGAAAAACTGTTTTTT. This gives the protein CASSWEGQSHEKLFF.

The rearrangement joins TRBV18 to TRBJ2-3, with D perhaps TRBD1 or TRBD2 (5 bases each). In germline, CDR1 is KGHSH, CDR2 LQKENI. The CDR3 loop spans 19 amino acids. V was clipped by 2 bases and J by 0 bases, with 21 bases between them. CDR3 DNA: TGTGCCAGCTCACCAGCTGACGGGGCGCGCGCTGTGAGCACAGATACGCAGTATTTT. It specifies CASSPADGARAVSTDTQYF.

As regards this clonotype: A single base separates this from a much larger clone, so it may be a read error. This chain links TRBV7-6 with TRBJ2-7; TRBD2 might be the D (7 bases). The germline CDR1 and CDR2 sequences are SGHVS and FNYEAQ. The CDR3 is 17 amino acids. The CDR3 coding sequence is TGTGCCATCAGCTTAGGGGGAGGGCCTTATAGCAACCACGAGCAGTACTTC. This codes for CAISLGGGPYSNHEQYF. Using reference TRBV7-6 and TRBJ2-7 for the parts outside the CDR3, the full variable domain is GAGVSQSPRYKVTKRGQDVALRCDPISGHVSLYWYRQALGQGPEFLTYFNYEAQQDKSGLPNDRFSAERPEGSISTLTIQRTEQRDSAMYRCAISLGGGPYSNHEQYFGPGTRLTVT.